The next 14 T cell receptor beta chains were all read from a single sample in a study of T cells in Graves' hyperthyroidism and ophthalmopathy. The investigators amplified TCR beta CDR3 regions from RNA transcripts. The HTBI primer set served for first-round RT-PCR of the TCR CDR3. TCRdb recomputed calls from the multiplex PCR reads with MiXCR, one row per CDR3 protein. The sample lists some 27,000 distinct CDR3 sequences; 40% to 55% were seen once. Material: blood. These receptors all come from a woman younger than 45 with Graves' hyperthyroidism.

In its sample, this clonotype was seen once. The chain combines TRBV7-6 with TRBJ2-7; the match to TRBD1 covers 12 bases. The V gene end was trimmed by 8 bases and the J gene end by 4 bases; junction bases not matched to a gene: 6. This CDR3 is built from 14 residues. The germline CDR1 and CDR2 sequences are SGHVS and FNYEAQ. In nucleotides, the CDR3 is TGTGCCAGCGTAGGGACAGGGGGCTTATACGAGCAGTACTTC. It specifies CASVGTGGLYEQYF.

The chain employs TRBV5-1 and TRBJ2-3, with a weak D call TRBD1 (6 bases). With 6 bases removed from V and 1 base from J, the gap between germline ends came to 12 bases. This CDR3 has 14 amino acids. Germline V gives CDR1 SGHRS, CDR2 YFSETQ. CDR3 protein: CASKMGAGTDTQYF. In DNA form, the CDR3 reads TGCGCCAGCAAGATGGGGGCGGGCACAGATACGCAGTATTTT.

In this sample, this clonotype turned up many times. This sequence joins TRBV5-1 and TRBJ1-4; 8 bases match TRBD1. The CDR3 runs 14 residues. V was pared by 2 bases and J by 6 bases, with 3 bases of the junction left unmatched. CDR1 SGHRS and CDR2 YFSETQ come from the germline V gene. The CDR3 DNA reads as TGCGCCAGCAGCTTCGAACAGGGGGATGAAAAACTGTTTTTT. Protein product: CASSFEQGDEKLFF.

The chain couples TRBV7-3 to TRBJ2-1; a weak D match, TRBD1 (5 bases). Trimming took off 1 base at V and 9 bases at J, with 10 bases between the two ends. CDR3 length equals 13 residues. CDR1 is SGHTA and CDR2 is FQGTGA in the germline V gene. The CDR3 sequence is CASSLNTQGEQFF. CDR3 DNA sequence: TGTGCCAGCAGCTTAAATACGCAGGGTGAGCAGTTCTTC. Combining the CDR3 with reference TRBV7-3 and TRBJ2-1 gives the whole variable domain GAGVSQTPSNKVTEKGKYVELRCDPISGHTALYWYRQSLGQGPEFLIYFQGTGAADDSGLPNDRFFAVRPEGSVSTLKIQRTERGDSAVYLCASSLNTQGEQFFGPGTRLTVL.

The chain is built from TRBV10-3 and TRBJ2-5; 7 positions match TRBD1. With 4 bases clipped from V and 4 bases from J, the junction kept 15 bases outside the gene matches. Germline V gene sequence: CDR1 ENHRY, CDR2 SYGVKD. This CDR3 has 17 residues. Written as DNA, the CDR3 is TGTGCCATCAGTGCTTCACCAGTATGGTCAGGGGGAGAGACCCAGTACTTC. Translating it yields CAISASPVWSGGETQYF.

The table lists this clonotype with a count of one. The rearrangement uses TRBV7-6 and TRBJ2-1; D call uncertain. CDR3 size: 12 residues. V was shortened by 1 base and J by 10 bases, with 8 bases between the two germline ends. CDR1 is SGHVS, CDR2 FNYEAQ, per germline. CDR3 nucleotide sequence: TGTGCCAGCAGCTTAGTTGGGTTCGAGCAGTTCTTC. Protein sequence: CASSLVGFEQFF. Drawing the rest from reference TRBV7-6 and TRBJ2-1, the complete variable domain is GAGVSQSPRYKVTKRGQDVALRCDPISGHVSLYWYRQALGQGPEFLTYFNYEAQQDKSGLPNDRFSAERPEGSISTLTIQRTEQRDSAMYRCASSLVGFEQFFGPGTRLTVL.

This sequence joins TRBV2 and TRBJ1-2; perhaps TRBD1 as D (5 bases). V lost 6 bases and J lost 8, with 13 bases in between. This CDR3 contains 12 residues. Germline V gene sequence: CDR1 SNHLY, CDR2 FYNNEI. The CDR3 region has the DNA TGTGCCAGCAGGGTGGGACTTTTGGGCTACACCTTC. This codes for CASRVGLLGYTF.

This clonotype was picked up many times. The V gene is TRBV20-1, the J gene TRBJ2-1; D is uncertain. The CDR3 has 12 amino acids. Trimming took off 5 bases at V and 7 bases at J, with 12 bases between the two ends. Per germline, CDR1 DFQATT and CDR2 SNEGSKA (reference sequence). The CDR3 bases are TGCAGTGCTCCCAAAACGCGGAATGAGCAGTTCTTC. Translated: CSAPKTRNEQFF.

Remarks on this clonotype: One end of the junction does not line up with germline, which may come from a read error. The chain joins TRBV7-8 to TRBJ1-5; no firm D call. Germline V gene data show CDR1 as SGHVS and CDR2 as FQNEAQ. The CDR3 spans 13 residues. In DNA form, the CDR3 reads TGTGCCAGCAGCTTAGGGGGTAGTTGGCCCCAGCGTTTT. Translating gives CASSLGGSWPQRF.

V usage is TRBV12-3 or TRBV12-4 and J usage is TRBJ2-5; tentatively, D is TRBD1 (6 bases). There are 12 residues in the CDR3. Between the trimmed V and J ends, which lost 5 bases and 7 bases, there was a span of 11 bases. CDR3 region: CASSPGHGTQYF. DNA of the CDR3: TGTGCCAGCAGTCCGGGACACGGGACCCAGTACTTC.

Notes on this clonotype: Since no conserved phenylalanine or tryptophan closes the CDR3, a read error is the likely cause. The limits of the CDR3 on the DNA are not certain, so only TCRdb's listed CDR3 is given. The chain employs TRBV11-2 and TRBJ2-5. Germline-derived CDR1 and CDR2 are SGHAT and FQNNGV. 14 amino acids form the CDR3, both terminal residues included. CDR3 in amino acids: CASSFGFSGETLYL.

This clonotype was found once. The final CDR3 position lacks the conserved phenylalanine or tryptophan, pointing to a likely read error. No DNA is shown, since the ends of the CDR3 on it are uncertain; the CDR3 is the one TCRdb lists. The rearrangement uses TRBV30 and TRBJ1-3. Germline CDR1 GTSNPN, CDR2 SVGIG (reference sequence). The CDR3 extends over 11 residues, inclusive of both ends. This CDR3 is CACIIGNTTYS.

This clonotype is deemed medium-sized. The chain combines TRBV19 with TRBJ1-5; TRBD1 might be the D (5 bases). The germline V gene has CDR1 LNHDA and CDR2 SQIVND (reference sequence). With 7 bases removed from V and 5 bases from J, the gap between germline ends came to 18 bases. This CDR3 is 15 amino acids long. In DNA, the CDR3 is TGTGCCAGTACACCTCCGGGGACGGCCTATCAGCCCCAGCATTTT. Its translation: CASTPPGTAYQPQHF.

On this clonotype itself: No conserved phenylalanine or tryptophan is present at the end of the CDR3, so a read error is the likely explanation. The DNA is left out, because the CDR3 cannot be placed on it with certainty; the CDR3 is given as TCRdb lists it. This rearrangement joins TRBV19 to TRBJ2-7. Per germline, CDR1 LNHDA and CDR2 SQIVND (reference sequence). The CDR3 adds up to 13 amino acids, both ends counted. The CDR3 reads CASSKEGSYEQKY.